What follows is one T cell receptor (beta chain) and its context. Its antigen is still unknown. Donors were around eleven juvenile idiopathic arthritis patients with active disease, 3 polyarticular and 8 oligoarticular. The sample belongs to a study of synovial regulatory T cells in juvenile arthritis. The CDR3 is 15 residues long. The nucleotide record is missing. Germline V gene sequence: CDR1 LNHDA, CDR2 SQIVND (reference sequence). Study outcomes and limitations: Largely private between patients, iaTreg TCR repertoires showed partial overlap with synovial Teff and blood CPL repertoires. Blood Treg cells that were inflammation-associated showed lower TCR diversity than other blood Treg cells.

Sequencing used immunoSEQ multiplex PCR; TCRdb keeps in-frame clones, though not all of them. The sample has 9,000 to 10,000 clones, and its top ten clones hold about 0.74%. The V gene is TRBV19, the J gene TRBJ1-2; TCRdb selects TRBD1, and the lack of DNA leaves this call unchecked. This clonotype was obtained from a donor aged 2-29 years with juvenile idiopathic arthritis. Sequenced material: Treg cells from blood. Documented subset: remaining (HLA-DR-negative) circulating blood Treg cells. CDR3: CASTWAGQVPYGYTF.